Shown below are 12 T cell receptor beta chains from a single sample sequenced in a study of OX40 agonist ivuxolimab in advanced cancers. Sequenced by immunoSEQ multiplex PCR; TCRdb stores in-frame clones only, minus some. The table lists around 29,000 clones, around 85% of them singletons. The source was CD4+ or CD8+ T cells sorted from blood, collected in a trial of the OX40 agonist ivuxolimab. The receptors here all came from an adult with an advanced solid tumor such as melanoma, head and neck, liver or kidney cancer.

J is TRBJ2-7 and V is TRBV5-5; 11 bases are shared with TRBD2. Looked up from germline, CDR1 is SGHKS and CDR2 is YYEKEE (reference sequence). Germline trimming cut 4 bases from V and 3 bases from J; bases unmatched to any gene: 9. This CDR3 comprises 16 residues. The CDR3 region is CASSPETSGVFYEQYF. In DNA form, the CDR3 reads TGTGCCAGCAGCCCCGAGACTAGCGGGGTGTTCTACGAGCAGTACTTC.

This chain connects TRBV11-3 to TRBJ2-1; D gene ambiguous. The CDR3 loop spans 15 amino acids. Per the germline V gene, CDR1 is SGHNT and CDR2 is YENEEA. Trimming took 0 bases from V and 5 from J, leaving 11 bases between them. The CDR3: CASSLDETPDNEQFF. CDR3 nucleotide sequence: TGTGCCAGCAGCTTAGATGAAACTCCCGACAATGAGCAGTTCTTC.

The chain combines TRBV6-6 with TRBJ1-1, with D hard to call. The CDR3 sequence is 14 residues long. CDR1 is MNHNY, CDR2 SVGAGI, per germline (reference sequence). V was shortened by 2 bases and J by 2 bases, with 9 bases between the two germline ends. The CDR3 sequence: CASSYRTTNTEAFF. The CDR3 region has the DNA TGTGCCAGCAGTTACCGGACGACTAACACTGAAGCTTTCTTT.

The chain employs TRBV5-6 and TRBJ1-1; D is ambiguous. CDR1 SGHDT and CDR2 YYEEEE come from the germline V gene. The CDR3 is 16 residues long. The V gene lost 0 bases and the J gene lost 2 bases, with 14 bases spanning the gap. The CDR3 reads CASSLAREISNTEAFF. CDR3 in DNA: TGTGCCAGCAGCTTGGCGCGTGAAATATCTAACACTGAAGCTTTCTTT.

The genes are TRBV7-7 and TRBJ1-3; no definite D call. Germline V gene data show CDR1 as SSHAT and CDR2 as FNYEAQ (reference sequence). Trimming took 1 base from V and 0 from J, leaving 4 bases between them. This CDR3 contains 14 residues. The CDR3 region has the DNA TGTGCCAGCAGCTTAGGGAGCTCTGGAAACACCATATATTTT. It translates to CASSLGSSGNTIYF. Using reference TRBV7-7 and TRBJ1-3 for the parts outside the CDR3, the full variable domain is GAGVSQSPRYKVTKRGQDVTLRCDPISSHATLYWYQQALGQGPEFLTYFNYEAQPDKSGLPSDRFSAERPEGSISTLTIQRTEQRDSAMYRCASSLGSSGNTIYFGEGSWLTVV.

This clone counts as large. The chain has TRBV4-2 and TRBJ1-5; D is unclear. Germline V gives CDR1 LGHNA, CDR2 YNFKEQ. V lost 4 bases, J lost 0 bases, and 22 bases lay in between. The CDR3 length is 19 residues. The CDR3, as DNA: TGTGCCAGCAGCCTAGCGGGTTCCGGGTTCGTATATAGCAATCAGCCCCAGCATTTT. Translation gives CASSLAGSGFVYSNQPQHF.

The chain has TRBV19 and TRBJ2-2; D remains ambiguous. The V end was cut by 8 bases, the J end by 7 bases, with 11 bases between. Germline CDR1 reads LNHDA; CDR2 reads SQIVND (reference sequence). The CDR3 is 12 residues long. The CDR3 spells CASETIHGELFF. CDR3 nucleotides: TGTGCCAGTGAGACAATCCACGGGGAGCTGTTTTTT.

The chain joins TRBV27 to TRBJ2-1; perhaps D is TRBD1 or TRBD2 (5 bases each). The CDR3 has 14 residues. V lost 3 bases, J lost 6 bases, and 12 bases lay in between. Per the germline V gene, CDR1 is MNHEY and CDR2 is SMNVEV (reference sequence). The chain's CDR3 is CASSFPAGTNEQFF. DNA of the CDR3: TGTGCCAGCAGTTTCCCCGCCGGGACCAATGAGCAGTTCTTC.

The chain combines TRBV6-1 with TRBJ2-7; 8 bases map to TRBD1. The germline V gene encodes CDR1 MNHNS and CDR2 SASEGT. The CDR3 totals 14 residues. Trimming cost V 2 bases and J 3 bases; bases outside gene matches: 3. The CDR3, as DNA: TGTGCCAGCAGTGAAACCGGACAGGGCTACGAGCAGTACTTC. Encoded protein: CASSETGQGYEQYF.

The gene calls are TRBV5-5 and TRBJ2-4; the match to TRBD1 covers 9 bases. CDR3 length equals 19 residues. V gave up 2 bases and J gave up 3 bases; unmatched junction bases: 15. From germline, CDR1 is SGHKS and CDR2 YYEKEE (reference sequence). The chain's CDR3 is CASSLAVLRQGGVKNIQYF. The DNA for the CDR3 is TGTGCCAGCAGCTTAGCCGTGTTGCGACAGGGGGGTGTCAAAAACATTCAGTACTTC. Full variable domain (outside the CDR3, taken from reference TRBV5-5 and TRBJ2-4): DAGVTQSPTHLIKTRGQQVTLRCSPISGHKSVSWYQQVLGQGPQFIFQYYEKEERGRGNFPDRFSARQFPNYSSELNVNALLLGDSALYLCASSLAVLRQGGVKNIQYFGAGTRLSVL.

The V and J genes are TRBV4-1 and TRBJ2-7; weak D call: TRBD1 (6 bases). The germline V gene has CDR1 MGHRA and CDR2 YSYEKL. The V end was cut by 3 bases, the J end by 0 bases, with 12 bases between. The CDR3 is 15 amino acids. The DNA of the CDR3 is TGCGCCAGCAGCCACCGCCGGACAGACTCCTACGAGCAGTACTTC. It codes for CASSHRRTDSYEQYF.

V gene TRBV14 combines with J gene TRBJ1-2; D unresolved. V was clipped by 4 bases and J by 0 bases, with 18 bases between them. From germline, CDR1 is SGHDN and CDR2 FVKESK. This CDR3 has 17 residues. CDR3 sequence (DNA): TGTGCCAGCAGCCGCGCACCTTCGGAGAGCTCTAACTATGGCTACACCTTC. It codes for CASSRAPSESSNYGYTF. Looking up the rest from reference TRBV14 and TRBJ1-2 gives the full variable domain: EAGVTQFPSHSVIEKGQTVTLRCDPISGHDNLYWYRRVMGKEIKFLLHFVKESKQDESGMPNNRFLAERTGGTYSTLKVQPAELEDSGVYFCASSRAPSESSNYGYTFGSGTRLTVV.